This T cell receptor beta chain derives from a study of CD4 T cells in lung cancer (dated by TCRdb to the late 2010s). Concerning the study at large: In the study, blood T cells of NSCLC patients were screened for responses to candidate mutation-encoded neoepitopes, and neoantigen-specific CD4+ T-cell clones and TCRs were isolated. Tumor and non-adjacent lung tissue were obtained from a handful of patients undergoing curative-intent resections for stage I-III non-small cell lung cancer. The resected patients had lung adenocarcinoma or squamous cell carcinoma, were aged 60 to 69 at blood donation, and mostly were former smokers. Before blood donation, patients had received treatments including platinum chemotherapy, and some received nivolumab or pembrolizumab. The frequency of neoantigen-specific clonotypes in tumor resections, non-adjacent lung and cultured T-cell products was followed using TCRB deep sequencing.

On the study overall, not on this receptor specifically: Some responses derived from blood might reflect in vitro priming of naive T cells or cross-reactivity instead of memory responses to the cancer.

Non-adjacent lung tissue was taken as far as possible from the malignant lesion, at least 3 cm away, from the same resection. Library construction relied on the immunoSEQ multiplex PCR assay. DNA was isolated with Qiagen DNeasy or QIAamp micro DNA kits and TCRB sequenced with the Adaptive Biotechnology human TCRB sequencing kit. TCRB libraries were sequenced on an Illumina MiSeq. As for the original processing: TCRB sequence data were analyzed using the kit provider's software, and tumor enrichment of clonotype templates was assessed with Fisher's exact test. Held by TCRdb, this immuneACCESS table contains in-frame sequences only and omits some clones. Under half of the omission traces to an unresolved V gene where checked; the cause of the rest is unknown. V and J calls plus clone size are reproduced from that table; the DNA served to infer D and trimming. Across this sample there are about 10,000 clones, with roughly three fifths seen only once. The ten largest clones add up to 15% of the sample.

From its cysteine to its phenylalanine, the CDR3 spans 13 amino acids. CDR3 DNA only is kept here, 39 bases in frame from base 1. CDR1 and CDR2 are read off the germline V gene as MDHEN and SYDVKM. A distance of 12 bases separates the germline ends of V and J, which lose 8 bases and 4 bases respectively. Comment on this clone: Its antigen remains unidentified. No base-level quality is on record; no much larger clone is a single base apart.

In this chain, TRBV28 is recombined with TRBJ1-3; the D gene is unclear. Input material: normal lung tissue taken away from the tumor. This sequence was found in a man between 60 and 70 years old with non-small cell lung cancer. The CDR3 protein sequence reads: CASHTTRGNTIYF. The nucleotides are TGTGCCAGCCATACCACCCGGGGAAACACCATATATTTT.